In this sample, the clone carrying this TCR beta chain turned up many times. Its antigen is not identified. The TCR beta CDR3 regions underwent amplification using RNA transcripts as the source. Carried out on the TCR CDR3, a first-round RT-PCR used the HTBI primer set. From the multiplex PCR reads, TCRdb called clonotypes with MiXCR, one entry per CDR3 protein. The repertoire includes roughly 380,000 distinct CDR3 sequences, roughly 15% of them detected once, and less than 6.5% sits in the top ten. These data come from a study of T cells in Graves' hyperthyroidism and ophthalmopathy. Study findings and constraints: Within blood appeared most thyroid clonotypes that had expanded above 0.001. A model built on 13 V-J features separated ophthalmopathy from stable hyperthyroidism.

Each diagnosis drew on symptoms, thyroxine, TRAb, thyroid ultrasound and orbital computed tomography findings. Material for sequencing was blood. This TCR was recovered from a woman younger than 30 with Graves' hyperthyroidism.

The CDR3 here is CASSFGGGEETQYF. The CDR3 DNA reads as TGTGCCAGCAGTTTTGGCGGGGGCGAGGAGACCCAGTACTTC. This chain joins TRBV28 and TRBJ2-5, with D perhaps matching TRBD2 (7 bases). The CDR3 covers 14 residues. Germline V gives CDR1 MDHEN, CDR2 SYDVKM. Trimming took off 3 bases at V and 5 bases at J, with 13 bases between the two ends.